Presented here are 24 T cell receptor beta chains from one specimen sequenced in a study of blood T cell repertoires in COVID-19. Clones were read by immunoSEQ multiplex PCR, and TCRdb kept only the in-frame ones, dropping some. This sample has about 180,000 clones, with around 88% found just once. What was sequenced was peripheral blood. These receptor sequences come from a woman aged 25 to 39 with acute or convalescent COVID-19.

The genes are TRBV6-4 and TRBJ1-5; 7 nucleotides agree with TRBD1. The trim removed 6 bases at V and 5 bases at J, leaving 4 bases unmatched. The CDR3 sequence is 13 residues long. Germline loops: CDR1 MRHNA, CDR2 SNTAGT. The CDR3 nucleotides read TGTGCCAGCAGGGGACAGCCCGATCAGCCCCAGCATTTT. As protein: CASRGQPDQPQHF.

This chain connects TRBV11-2 to TRBJ2-1, with 13 bases matching TRBD2. CDR1 and CDR2 from the germline V gene are SGHAT and FQNNGV. This CDR3 has 18 amino acids. V trimming: 5 bases; J trimming: 0 bases; junction bases outside the gene matches: 7. CDR3 in DNA: TGTGCCAGCAGCCGTAGGACTAGCGGGGGTAGCTCCTACAATGAGCAGTTCTTC. Its protein product is CASSRRTSGGSSYNEQFF.

This chain links TRBV13 with TRBJ2-3; the D is unclear. The CDR3 has 13 residues. Germline CDR1 and CDR2: PRHDT and FYEKMQ (reference sequence). Trimming removed 4 bases at V and 2 bases at J, with 7 bases between. The CDR3 sequence is CASSSAITDTQYF. The CDR3 DNA follows: TGTGCCAGCAGCTCTGCTATCACAGATACGCAGTATTTT.

CDR3 sequence (DNA): TGTGCCAGCTCACCAAACGCCGGGACTGAAGCTTTCTTT. It yields the protein CASSPNAGTEAFF. The rearrangement joins TRBV18 to TRBJ1-1; D gene unclear. CDR1 KGHSH and CDR2 LQKENI come from the germline V gene. Trimming removed 2 bases at V and 5 bases at J, with 9 bases between. This CDR3 is built from 13 residues.

V usage is TRBV3-1 (or the pseudogene TRBV3-2) and J usage is TRBJ2-7, with D possibly TRBD2 on 6 matching bases. This CDR3 has 15 amino acids. CDR1 and CDR2 (germline): LGHDT, YNNKEL (reference sequence). Trimming pared 1 base from V and 6 bases from J, leaving 16 bases between. CDR3 in DNA: TGTGCCAGCAGCCAAGGTGGAGGGCGGAACGGCGAGCAGTACTTC. It specifies CASSQGGGRNGEQYF.

The chain combines TRBV4-1 with TRBJ2-5; TRBD2 might be the D (6 bases). The CDR3 runs to 14 residues. Germline V gives CDR1 MGHRA, CDR2 YSYEKL. The V and J ends lost 1 base and 1 base respectively, with 7 bases between them. The CDR3 loop reads CASSQGGTQETQYF. The CDR3 DNA is TGCGCCAGCAGCCAAGGCGGGACCCAAGAGACCCAGTACTTC.

The V and J genes are TRBV6-2 or TRBV6-3 and TRBJ1-5, with TRBD1 as a possible D gene (5 bases). Trimming left V 1 base short and J 6 bases short, with 13 bases between. This CDR3 spans 15 amino acids. In germline, CDR1 is MNHEY, CDR2 SVGEGT. The DNA for the CDR3 is TGTGCCAGCAGTTACTGGAGGGGCCTAGGTCAGCCCCAGCATTTT. This gives the protein CASSYWRGLGQPQHF.

The gene calls are TRBV2 and TRBJ2-1; TRBD1 aligns across 12 bases. After removal of 5 bases from V and 9 bases from J, the junction contained 8 bases not matched to a gene. This CDR3 has 15 amino acids. CDR1 is SNHLY and CDR2 is FYNNEI in the germline V gene. The CDR3 DNA sequence: TGTGCCAGCAGTCGAGAGGGACAGGGGGCTGGTGAGCAGTTCTTC. Translation: CASSREGQGAGEQFF.

The J gene is TRBJ1-5, the V gene TRBV6-5; D is ambiguous. Germline CDR1 is MNHEY and CDR2 is SVGAGI. This CDR3 has 14 amino acids. Trimming left V 11 bases short and J 2 bases short, with 16 bases between. The CDR3 nucleotides are TGTGCCTCCCGTTTCACAGACGGCAATCAGCCCCAGCATTTT. Translating it yields CASRFTDGNQPQHF.

V is TRBV6-5 and J is TRBJ2-5; D may be TRBD2 (5 bases). Trimming took 10 bases from V and 5 from J, leaving 17 bases between them. Germline CDR1 and CDR2: MNHEY and SVGAGI. The CDR3 is 13 residues long. The CDR3: CATPHPDSETQYF. The CDR3 DNA is TGTGCCACCCCTCACCCGGACTCGGAGACCCAGTACTTC.

This chain joins TRBV2 and TRBJ2-7, with 7 bases identical to TRBD1. Germline CDR1 and CDR2: SNHLY and FYNNEI. V was clipped by 7 bases and J by 0 bases; unmatched bases: 18. This CDR3 is built from 18 residues. The CDR3 reads CASMGIGQVPPSSYEQYF. CDR3 DNA sequence: TGTGCCAGCATGGGGATAGGACAGGTTCCACCAAGCTCCTACGAGCAGTACTTC.

The chain is built from TRBV24-1 and TRBJ2-5, with 7 nucleotides matching TRBD1. This CDR3 is built from 11 residues. Germline V gene data show CDR1 as KGHDR and CDR2 as SFDVKD. V was pared by 8 bases and J by 5 bases, with 1 base of the junction left unmatched. In nucleotides, the CDR3 is TGTGCCACCAAGGACAGGGAGACCCAGTACTTC. Residues: CATKDRETQYF.

The V gene is TRBV30, the J gene TRBJ2-1; 9 nucleotides match TRBD2. V was pared by 0 bases and J by 7 bases, with 10 bases of the junction left unmatched. The CDR3 is 16 residues long. Germline V gene data show CDR1 as GTSNPN and CDR2 as SVGIG (reference sequence). This chain's CDR3 is CAWSVLGAGGGNEQFF. CDR3 bases: TGTGCCTGGAGTGTGTTGGGGGCGGGAGGGGGTAATGAGCAGTTCTTC.

The chain is built from TRBV18 and TRBJ1-1; the D gene is possibly TRBD1 (6 bases). V was pared by 2 bases and J by 1 base, with 11 bases between. The CDR3 length is 15 residues. CDR1 KGHSH and CDR2 LQKENI come from the germline V gene. The CDR3 here is CASSPEGHRNTEAFF. CDR3 in DNA: TGTGCCAGCTCACCAGAGGGACATAGGAACACTGAAGCTTTCTTT.

The chain has TRBV9 and TRBJ2-7; the D gene is possibly TRBD2 (7 bases). The CDR3 contains 14 residues. Per the germline V gene, CDR1 is SGDLS and CDR2 is YYNGEE. The germline V and J ends were trimmed by 0 bases and 5 bases, with 12 bases remaining between them. The CDR3 bases are TGTGCCAGCAGCGTAGTGGGGGGGCTCGACGAGCAGTACTTC. Its translation is CASSVVGGLDEQYF.

This chain joins TRBV7-3 and TRBJ2-5, with TRBD2 matching 11 bases. Germline assignment: CDR1 SGHTA and CDR2 FQGTGA. The length of the CDR3 is 16 residues. V shed 8 bases and J 5 bases; nucleotides not matched to a gene: 13. CDR3 region: CASSPFSGRDPETQYF. CDR3 bases: TGTGCCAGCTCACCTTTTAGCGGGAGGGACCCTGAGACCCAGTACTTC. Filled out from reference TRBV7-3 and TRBJ2-5, the complete variable domain reads GAGVSQTPSNKVTEKGKYVELRCDPISGHTALYWYRQSLGQGPEFLIYFQGTGAADDSGLPNDRFFAVRPEGSVSTLKIQRTERGDSAVYLCASSPFSGRDPETQYFGPGTRLLVL.

The CDR3 sequence is CASRTGGPYEQYF. The CDR3, as DNA: TGTGCCAGCAGAACAGGGGGGCCCTACGAGCAGTACTTC. V and J are TRBV28 and TRBJ2-7; 8 nucleotides agree with TRBD1. Germline loops: CDR1 MDHEN, CDR2 SYDVKM. V lost 6 bases to trimming and J lost 2 bases; unmatched junction nucleotides: 3. This CDR3 is built from 13 residues.

The rearrangement links TRBV28 to TRBJ2-4; TRBD1 is a possible D gene (5 bases). The V gene lost 1 base and the J gene lost 7 bases, with 11 bases spanning the gap. Per germline, CDR1 MDHEN and CDR2 SYDVKM. The CDR3 spans 14 residues. CDR3 coding DNA: TGTGCCAGCAGTTTATCAGGGTTGGGGAACATTCAGTACTTC. It translates to CASSLSGLGNIQYF.

The J gene is TRBJ1-1, the V gene TRBV6-5; 7 bases fit TRBD1. Germline CDR1 reads MNHEY; CDR2 reads SVGAGI. V trimming: 8 bases; J trimming: 0 bases; junction bases outside the gene matches: 6. This CDR3 spans 14 amino acids. CDR3 nucleotides: TGTGCCAGCGTGGGACAGCTCATGAACACTGAAGCTTTCTTT. The encoded protein is CASVGQLMNTEAFF.

V and J are TRBV7-9 and TRBJ2-2, with 14 positions matching TRBD2. The CDR3 is 16 amino acids. Germline CDR1 is SEHNR and CDR2 is FQNEAQ (reference sequence). J gave up 10 bases and V 5 bases, and 9 bases lay outside the gene matches. CDR3 sequence reads: CASSPPGLAGDLELFF. The CDR3 DNA is TGTGCCAGCAGCCCCCCGGGACTAGCGGGAGATTTGGAGCTGTTTTTT.

V and J are TRBV12-3 or TRBV12-4 and TRBJ1-3; 9 positions agree with TRBD1. V trimming: 6 bases; J trimming: 7 bases; junction bases outside the gene matches: 4. This CDR3 comprises 13 residues. CDR3 region: CASSLQGANTIYF. CDR3 nucleotides: TGTGCCAGCAGCTTACAGGGGGCGAACACCATATATTTT.

The rearrangement uses TRBV6-5 and TRBJ1-4, with 7 bases that match TRBD1. The trim removed 0 bases at V and 5 bases at J, leaving 3 bases unmatched. This CDR3 is 15 amino acids long. Germline V gene lookup returns CDR1 MNHEY and CDR2 SVGAGI. CDR3: CASSYSGQANEKLFF. Here the CDR3 DNA reads TGTGCCAGCAGTTACTCCGGACAGGCGAATGAAAAACTGTTTTTT.

The V and J genes are TRBV5-1 and TRBJ2-5; D possibly corresponds to TRBD2 (6 bases). V shed 1 base and J shed 2 bases, with 9 bases lying between them. The CDR3 sequence is 14 residues long. The germline gives CDR1 SGHRS, CDR2 YFSETQ. The CDR3 is CASSLTGTQETQYF. The DNA of the CDR3 is TGCGCCAGCAGCTTGACTGGGACTCAAGAGACCCAGTACTTC.

V and J are TRBV5-4 and TRBJ2-5; TRBD2 matches 11 bases. From germline, CDR1 is SGHNT and CDR2 YYREEE (reference sequence). V lost 1 base and J lost 5; bases outside the gene matches: 4. CDR3 length: 15 amino acids. The CDR3 nucleotides are TGTGCCAGCAGCTTGAGGGCTAGCGGGAGGGAGACCCAGTACTTC. Encoded protein: CASSLRASGRETQYF.